This T cell receptor beta chain stems from a study of cytomegalovirus exposure and HLA in healthy donors (dated by TCRdb to about 2017). About the investigation overall: An earlier analysis of approximately 640 of the donors reported 250 to 300 Gb of sequence data and 120 million or so unique TCR beta sequences from 150 million to 200 million T cells. Both class I and class II loci were covered by HLA typing, at four-digit resolution. Among about 360 genotyped donors of the cohort, an average of around 240,000 unique TCR beta nucleotide sequences were sequenced per donor, around 18% of them non-productive. Among the roughly 400 genotyped donors, under 90% belonged to the genetic ancestry cluster associated with self-reported Caucasian donors. Every discovery cohort repertoire had been produced on one sequencing platform. Using immunosequencing, the study profiled T cell repertoires from fewer than 700 subjects and related those repertoires to cytomegalovirus serostatus. Rather than using new phenotypic data, the later analysis identified candidate immune exposures from TCR beta sequences and from how often those sequences occurred across donors. Donor age, sex, ethnicity and CMV serostatus were compiled together with the repertoire data. An earlier analysis of 587 of the donors used high-throughput TCR beta sequencing to judge whether each TCR beta V gene segment behaved as functional or pseudogenic. An early release that covered more than 550 HLA-typed donors contained about 300 gigabases of sequencing data and around 80 million unique TCR sequences. In a later genetic analysis, genome-wide SNP genotypes for about three fifths of the roughly 670 donors were used, and that subset was treated as a discovery cohort. Because of strong linkage in the cohort, roughly five DR-DQ haplotypes were treated as single units for association and clustering. A separate validation cohort of roughly 120 different subjects was used in addition to the approximately 640-subject first cohort. A later analysis re-analyzed previously published TCR beta repertoires from approximately 670 donors and added high-resolution HLA genotyping to study TCR occurrence patterns. The number of donors typed differed by locus, with about 629-640 for A, B, C, DRB1 and DQB1, roughly 520 for DQA1, approximately 570 for DPA1, and approximately 470 for DPB1. The study combined high-throughput TCR immunosequencing, statistical association of individual TCRs with disease status, and machine learning to predict cytomegalovirus infection status. The study aimed to test whether signatures of past pathogen exposure could be identified by cataloging public T cell receptors.

A word on this clone: Its recognized antigen is unknown. No base-level quality is on record; no much larger clone is a single base apart.

Study-wide findings and limitations: Presence/absence analyses assumed roughly uniform sequencing depth across donors, an assumption that may not hold. An association between a missense DCLRE1C variant and V-gene and J-gene trimming of TCR beta chains was found in a later genetic analysis and replicated in an independent cohort. A later analysis found that TCR association rates varied across HLA loci, with DRB1 alleles showing the most associated TCRs and HLA-C alleles the fewest. Because HLA typing was unavailable for some donors at each locus, only the typed subset was used in association tests. According to the authors, the approach could potentially be generalized to other disease states and immunological phenotypes. The only immune exposure information available for the cohort was CMV serostatus. Some IMGT-functional V segments, including TRBV6-2 and TRBV6-3, could not be distinguished by the 87-base-pair reads and were therefore excluded. A cluster of highly shared sequence variants was judged likely to represent a technical artifact of the sequencing pipeline. In a later analysis, HLA-associated TCR beta chains were found to be more clonally expanded and to have lower generation probabilities than equally common non-associated chains. The study listed 170 or so TCR beta chains as associated with cytomegalovirus. Cytomegalovirus status was reported to be diagnosed by the classifier with high specificity and sensitivity in both the original and validation cohorts. In this cohort, only TCR beta chains were sequenced, and detectable features were limited by the absence of alpha or paired-chain data. A later analysis associated 15,000 to 20,000 TCR beta sequences with specific HLA alleles at a false discovery rate of 0.05. Over 15 rarely observed V segments, including chromosome 9 orphons, were excluded from the earlier analysis of some 590 of the donors because counts were too low. Correlated functional status among segregating V segments might be attributable to linkage disequilibrium, but an unknown experimental factor could not be ruled out. A further reported finding was that TCR beta sequences accurately predicted the HLA-A and HLA-B alleles for most subjects in the first cohort. Across donors, most TCR sequences were observed very rarely, whereas some public TCRs were present in many individuals. Broadly in line with IMGT annotations, most TCR beta V segments showed up in productive rearrangements about 87% or about 30% of the time in an earlier analysis of several hundred of the donors. A later analysis found that most CMV-associated TCR beta chains appeared HLA-restricted, with HLA associations seemingly driven largely by CMV exposure. A later genetic analysis reported fewer N-insertions in productive TCRs among donors in an Asian-associated ancestry cluster than the roughly 670-donor mean. In vitro tests confirmed that a few of the cytomegalovirus-associated TCR beta chains recognize cytomegalovirus antigens. A later analysis reported that several top co-occurrence clusters appeared linked to parvovirus B19, influenza, CMV and Epstein-Barr virus. When HLA alleles, especially DR and DQ, strongly co-occurred, TCR associations were difficult to assign to individual alleles.

The CDR3 holds 14 amino acids from the cysteine to the phenylalanine. The read is trimmed to its CDR3 DNA, 42 bases read in frame from base 1. CDR1 and CDR2 are read off the germline V gene as SGHDT and YYEEEE. Receptors were amplified or captured by the immunoSEQ multiplex PCR assay. For the multiplex PCR, a mixture combining 60 forward primers for TCR Vbeta segments and 13 reverse primers for TCR Jbeta segments was used. A multiplex PCR assay on genomic DNA amplified the CDR3 region of rearranged TCR beta genes. Amplified TCR beta libraries were sequenced as 87-base-pair reads on the Illumina HiSeq System. The original pipeline was this. A later analysis counted some 80 million unique TCR beta chains across the 666 repertoires, and around 9.9 million of these chains were shared by at least two donors. Raw reads were error-corrected and collapsed into unique sequences by a nearest-neighbor algorithm in which closely related sequences were merged to remove PCR and sequencing errors. CDR3 sequences were aligned to IMGT reference sequences to assign V, D and J gene segments. For a sequence to be retained, a match of at least six nucleotides was required to both a V gene segment and a J gene segment. A rearrangement was called productive if the CDR3 had no stop codons and remained in frame with V and J, and every other rearrangement was called non-productive. Following IMGT convention, CDR3 was defined as the stretch from the second conserved V-encoded cysteine to the conserved J-encoded phenylalanine. In an earlier analysis of more than 550 of the donors, sequences lacking an unambiguous match to a single V gene segment were excluded. In an earlier analysis of several hundred of the donors, V segments were called functional above 56.7% productive rearrangements and were called segregating when the between-donor standard deviation exceeded 5%. A statistical classification framework was built to diagnose cytomegalovirus status from the catalog of TCR beta chain sequences. In a later analysis, V and J genes were assigned by comparing TCR nucleotide sequences against IMGT/GENE-DB human TR gene sequences. In a later analysis, CDR3 sequences and most-parsimonious VDJ recombination scenarios were assigned using the TCRdist pipeline. In a later analysis, every TCR beta chain was defined by the combination of its CDR3 amino acid sequence and its V-gene family, and reads without a unique V-gene family were dropped. As a way to deal with suspected cross-contamination and a sequencing artifact, a later analysis dropped under 600 nucleotide sequences that were highly shared and had low generation probability. A later analysis calculated a clonal expansion index for each public chain from normalized within-repertoire ranks of inferred template counts. In a later analysis, generation probabilities were computed with a VDJ recombination model fitted to out-of-frame rearrangements, and the resulting probabilities were checked against IGoR. A later analysis scored TCR-TCR, TCR-HLA and TCR-CMV co-occurrence with hypergeometric tests, applying a repertoire-size bias correction to TCR pairs. To estimate false discovery rates, a later analysis permuted the HLA or CMV assignments 20 times. In a later analysis, co-occurring TCRs were grouped using DBSCAN, with TCRdist sequence similarity added in when clustering inside HLA-allele-positive subsets. Repertoires with fewer than 30,000 or more than 120,000 public chains were left out of co-occurrence clustering, as were about 5 repertoires with anomalous nucleotide sharing. TCRdb's version of the immuneACCESS table is confined to in-frame rearrangements and falls short of the full clone set. An unresolved V gene accounts for under half of the shortfall where checked; the remainder is of unknown origin. The V and J calls and the clone size are those of that table, but D and trimming were determined from the DNA. This sample is represented by 150,000 to 200,000 clones; over 75% of them were singletons. 1.5% to 2% of the sample lies in the top ten.

The cohort was made up of about 610 healthy bone marrow donors. All cohort members were sampled while nominally healthy, although unrecorded immune exposures were likely present. The donor was CMV seronegative and was included in the group of over 300 seronegative cohort members. A peripheral blood sample was collected from each donor, and TCR beta sequencing was performed on peripheral blood mononuclear cells. Genomic DNA was extracted from the blood cell samples with the Qiagen DNeasy Blood Extraction Kit. Material for sequencing was PBMCs. The source is a woman between 25 and 40 years old in good health and CMV-seronegative. The rearranged segments are TRBV5-6 and TRBJ2-5; the D gene is possibly TRBD1, with 5 bases matching. The J call could be wrong; TRBJ2-7 is a better fit for the DNA end. The DNA reads TGTGCCAGCAGCATGCCCGACAGAACCTACGAGCAGTACTTC. Its translation is CASSMPDRTYEQYF.